One and the same sample provided the 19 T cell receptor beta chains below, sequenced in a study of CD8 T cells in ankylosing spondylitis. TCRdb re-derived calls from the 5' RACE reads in MiXCR, one entry per CDR3 protein. The sample has approximately 350,000 distinct CDR3 sequences, roughly 14% seen once; the top ten hold 0.95% to 1.4%. Source material: blood, either unsorted or a sorted T cell fraction (not recorded which). These receptors were obtained from a male donor with ankylosing spondylitis or in good health (not recorded which).

The chain has TRBV20-1 and TRBJ1-6; D gene ambiguous. Trimming left V 2 bases short and J 14 bases short, with 16 bases between. CDR3 size: 13 residues. Germline CDR1 is DFQATT and CDR2 is SNEGSKA (reference sequence). CDR3 sequence (DNA): TGCAGTGCTAGATACCCCGGTCTCTCCGCCCTCCACTTT. Its translation: CSARYPGLSALHF.

In this sample, this clonotype turned up once. V usage is TRBV3-1 and J usage is TRBJ2-7, with D uncertain. The germline gives CDR1 LGHDT, CDR2 YNNKEL (reference sequence). The CDR3 has 12 residues. Between the trimmed V and J ends, which lost 1 base and 5 bases, there was a span of 6 bases. The CDR3 reads CASSQVGNEQYF. CDR3 DNA sequence: TGTGCCAGCAGCCAAGTAGGAAACGAGCAGTACTTC.

There are a few counts of this clonotype. The chain is built from TRBV5-1 and TRBJ1-4; D gene unclear. The V end lost 4 bases, the J end lost 4 bases, and 11 bases lay between the germline ends. The CDR3 loop spans 14 amino acids. Germline V gene data show CDR1 as SGHRS and CDR2 as YFSETQ. CDR3 nucleotide sequence: TGCGCCAGCAGCAAGGACGGATATAATGAAAAACTGTTTTTT. It specifies CASSKDGYNEKLFF.

This clonotype came up many times. This chain links TRBV7-6 with TRBJ2-1; the D gene is possibly TRBD2 (6 bases). This CDR3 has 15 amino acids. The V end was cut by 1 base, the J end by 6 bases, with 13 bases between. Germline V gives CDR1 SGHVS, CDR2 FNYEAQ. CDR3 loop: CASSLERGLSNEQFF. The CDR3 DNA is TGTGCCAGCAGCTTAGAACGGGGACTGAGCAATGAGCAGTTCTTC. Drawing the rest from reference TRBV7-6 and TRBJ2-1, the complete variable domain is GAGVSQSPRYKVTKRGQDVALRCDPISGHVSLYWYRQALGQGPEFLTYFNYEAQQDKSGLPNDRFSAERPEGSISTLTIQRTEQRDSAMYRCASSLERGLSNEQFFGPGTRLTVL.

The rearrangement joins TRBV10-3 to TRBJ2-1; D might be TRBD1 (7 bases). Between the trimmed V and J ends, which lost 7 bases and 3 bases, there was a span of 16 bases. The CDR3 extends over 15 amino acids. Germline V gene data show CDR1 as ENHRY and CDR2 as SYGVKD. The CDR3 reads CAITSYQGGYNEQFF. CDR3 coding DNA: TGTGCCATCACCTCTTATCAGGGGGGCTACAATGAGCAGTTCTTC.

A few counts support this clonotype. The gene calls are TRBV20-1 and TRBJ1-2; D gene ambiguous. CDR3 length equals 13 residues. Trimming cost V 5 bases and J 4 bases, with 14 bases left between them. Germline CDR1 DFQATT, CDR2 SNEGSKA (reference sequence). The CDR3 loop reads CSAPPRAAYGYTF. The CDR3 coding sequence is TGCAGTGCTCCACCCCGGGCAGCCTATGGCTACACCTTC.

This clonotype has more than one count but fewer than ten. The chain couples TRBV5-1 to TRBJ1-2; weak D call: TRBD1 (6 bases). The V end was cut by 3 bases, the J end by 4 bases, with 13 bases between. The CDR3 covers 14 residues. Germline CDR1 SGHRS, CDR2 YFSETQ. CDR3 sequence: CASSSEGQSYGYTF. In nucleotides, the CDR3 is TGCGCCAGCAGCTCGGAAGGACAGTCCTATGGCTACACCTTC.

This clonotype was detected only once. This chain links TRBV4-1 with TRBJ2-1; D is possibly TRBD2 (7 bases). Germline CDR1 is MGHRA and CDR2 is YSYEKL. Trimming cost V 4 bases and J 8 bases, with 21 bases left between them. The CDR3 has 16 amino acids. The CDR3, as DNA: TGCGCCAGCAGCCCACCACTCCCCGGGGGGCTCGATGAGCAGTTCTTC. Translating it yields CASSPPLPGGLDEQFF.

This clonotype showed up just a few times. CDR3 residues: CASSDSRGPNYGYTF. DNA of the CDR3: TGCGCCAGCAGTGACTCCAGGGGGCCCAACTATGGCTACACCTTC. The V and J genes are TRBV10-1 and TRBJ1-2; 8 bases map to TRBD1. CDR1 WNHNN and CDR2 SYGVQD come from the germline V gene (reference sequence). With 3 bases clipped from V and 2 bases from J, the junction kept 5 bases outside the gene matches. CDR3 length: 15 amino acids.

This clonotype was recorded a few times. V gene TRBV20-1 combines with J gene TRBJ2-2, with D perhaps matching TRBD1 (6 bases). Germline loops: CDR1 DFQATT, CDR2 SNEGSKA (reference sequence). V was trimmed by 1 base and J by 3 bases, leaving 9 bases between them. CDR3 length: 14 amino acids. CDR3 nucleotide sequence: TGCAGTGCTAGAGTACCAGGGGACACCGGGGAGCTGTTTTTT. It translates to CSARVPGDTGELFF.

Here the CDR3 DNA reads TGTGCCAGCAGTTTACGTCGGGACAGGGCCTACGAGCAGTACTTC. Protein: CASSLRRDRAYEQYF. V and J are TRBV12-3 or TRBV12-4 and TRBJ2-7; TRBD1 matches at 9 bases. After removal of 2 bases from V and 2 bases from J, the junction contained 4 bases not matched to a gene. The CDR3 is 15 amino acids.

The chain combines TRBV5-1 with TRBJ1-6; a possible D gene is TRBD1 (6 bases). Trimming shortened V by 5 bases and J by 6 bases, and 15 bases separated the two germline ends. There are 15 residues in the CDR3. Germline CDR1 is SGHRS and CDR2 is YFSETQ. CDR3 nucleotides: TGCGCCAGCAGTTCTACAGGGCCTCGTAATTCACCCCTCCACTTT. It specifies CASSSTGPRNSPLHF.

This clonotype turned up a few times. The chain links TRBV24-1 to TRBJ2-1, with D unclear. Deletions cut 3 bases from V and 10 bases from J, with 15 bases between. Germline-derived CDR1 and CDR2 are KGHDR and SFDVKD. The CDR3 is 14 amino acids. The CDR3 sequence: CATSDATGAGEQFF. CDR3 in DNA: TGTGCCACCAGTGATGCCACCGGAGCAGGAGAGCAGTTCTTC.

This sequence joins TRBV3-1 and TRBJ1-1; TRBD1 might be the D (5 bases). Germline loops: CDR1 LGHDT, CDR2 YNNKEL (reference sequence). The CDR3 runs to 15 residues. Trimming took 4 bases from V and 5 from J, leaving 17 bases between them. CDR3 nucleotides: TGTGCCAGCAGCCGGTCGGATGTGGGGGGGACTGAAGCTTTCTTT. Amino acid sequence: CASSRSDVGGTEAFF.

This clonotype was picked up a small number of times. The V and J genes are TRBV12-3 or TRBV12-4 and TRBJ2-1, with 7 nucleotides matching TRBD1. V shed 5 bases and J 8 bases; nucleotides not matched to a gene: 12. The CDR3 has 15 amino acids. CDR3 bases: TGTGCCAGCAGTCGTGGACAGGCGAGTGCCCATGAGCAGTTCTTC. This translates into CASSRGQASAHEQFF.

This clonotype has a handful of counts. The chain couples TRBV7-2 to TRBJ2-2, with D possibly TRBD2 on 6 matching bases. Germline CDR1 reads SGHTA; CDR2 reads FQGNSA. The CDR3 sequence is 17 residues long. Trimming took 1 base from V and 1 from J, leaving 13 bases between them. In DNA form, the CDR3 reads TGTGCCAGCAGCTTAGTTGGGCTGGGACTGAACACCGGGGAGCTGTTTTTT. This translates into CASSLVGLGLNTGELFF.

This clonotype was observed at least ten times. The chain couples TRBV12-3 or TRBV12-4 to TRBJ2-2; no reliable D call. Trimming stripped 1 base from V and 0 bases from J, with 6 bases between. This CDR3 has 15 amino acids. The chain's CDR3 is CASSLVGTNTGELFF. The CDR3 nucleotides read TGTGCCAGCAGTTTAGTTGGGACGAACACCGGGGAGCTGTTTTTT.

There are a few counts of this clonotype. The chain has TRBV9 and TRBJ2-2, with 8 nucleotides matching TRBD2. The J segment lost 3 bases and the V segment lost 5 bases, leaving 12 bases of the junction unmatched. In germline, CDR1 is SGDLS, CDR2 YYNGEE. This CDR3 spans 17 amino acids. As DNA, the CDR3 is TGTGCCAGCAGTGCTGGGAGCGGGGGTACCTACACCGGGGAGCTGTTTTTT. This codes for CASSAGSGGTYTGELFF.

At least ten counts were recorded for this clonotype. The chain joins TRBV7-9 to TRBJ1-5, with 9 bases identical to TRBD1. Germline lookup yields CDR1 SEHNR and CDR2 FQNEAQ (reference sequence). After removal of 4 bases from V and 1 base from J, the junction contained 5 bases not matched to a gene. This CDR3 is 16 amino acids long. The CDR3 nucleotides read TGTGCCAGCAGCTGGGGAACAGGGGGCAGCAATCAGCCCCAGCATTTT. Protein product: CASSWGTGGSNQPQHF.